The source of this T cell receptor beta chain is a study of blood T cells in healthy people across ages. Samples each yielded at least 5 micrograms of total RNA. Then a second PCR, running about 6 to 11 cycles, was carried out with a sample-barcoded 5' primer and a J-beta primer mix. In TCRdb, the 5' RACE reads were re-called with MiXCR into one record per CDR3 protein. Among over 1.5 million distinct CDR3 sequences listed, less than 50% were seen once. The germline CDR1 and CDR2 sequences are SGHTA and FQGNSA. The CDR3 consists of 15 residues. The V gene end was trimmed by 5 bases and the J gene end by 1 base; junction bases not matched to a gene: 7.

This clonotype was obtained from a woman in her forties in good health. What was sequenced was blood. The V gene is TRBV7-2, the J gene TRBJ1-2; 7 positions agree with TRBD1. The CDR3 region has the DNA TGTGCCAGCAGCCCTCGGACAGGATTTAACTATGGCTACACCTTC. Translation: CASSPRTGFNYGYTF.